The clone carrying this T cell receptor (beta chain) was counted many times. CDR3 size: 14 residues. The V gene lost 1 base and the J gene lost 1 base, with 8 bases spanning the gap. The V gene's germline CDR1 is GTSNPN and CDR2 SVGIG (reference sequence). The TCR beta library used iRepertoire HTBI primers with Arm-PCR amplification of CDR3. TCRdb passed the multiplex PCR reads through MiXCR, listing each CDR3 protein once. The sample contains approximately 400,000 distinct CDR3 sequences, roughly a quarter of which appear only once. The data are from a study of regulatory T cells in long-lasting Graves disease. In the study overall: Over 5 years of antithyroid drugs with positive TSH receptor antibodies was taken to mean persistent Graves' disease.

Time point here: persistent/refractory GD, antithyroid drugs over 5 years with positive TRAb. PBMCs provided the RNA from which the TCR library was made. Here the sequenced sample was peripheral blood mononuclear cells (PBMCs), taken when the disease was refractory, from a patient treated with antithyroid drugs. This TCR came from a female donor with Graves disease. This chain joins TRBV30 and TRBJ2-4; D call uncertain. The CDR3: CAWSGIAAKNIQYF. The CDR3 DNA sequence: TGTGCCTGGAGTGGGATAGCCGCCAAAAACATTCAGTACTTC.